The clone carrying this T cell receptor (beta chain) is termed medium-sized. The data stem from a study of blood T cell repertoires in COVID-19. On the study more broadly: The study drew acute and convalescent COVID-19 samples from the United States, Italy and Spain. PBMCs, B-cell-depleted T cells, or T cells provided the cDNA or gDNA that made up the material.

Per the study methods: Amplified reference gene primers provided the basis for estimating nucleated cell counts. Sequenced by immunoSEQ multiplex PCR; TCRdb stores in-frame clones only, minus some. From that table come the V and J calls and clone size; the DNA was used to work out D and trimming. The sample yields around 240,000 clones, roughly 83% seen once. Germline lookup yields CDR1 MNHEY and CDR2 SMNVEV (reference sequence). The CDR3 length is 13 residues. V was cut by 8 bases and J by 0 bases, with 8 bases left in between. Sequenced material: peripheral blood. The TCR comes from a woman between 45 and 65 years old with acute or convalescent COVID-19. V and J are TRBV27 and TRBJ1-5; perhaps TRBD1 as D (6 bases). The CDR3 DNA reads TGTGCCAGCGGGACACCTAGCAATCAGCCCCAGCATTTT. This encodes CASGTPSNQPQHF.